A selection of T cell receptor beta chains follows, all from one sample in a study of radiotherapy plus CTLA-4 blockade in lung cancer. Using immunoSEQ multiplex PCR, the repertoire was profiled, and TCRdb retains in-frame clones only, with some absent. The repertoire holds about 38,000 clones, about 80% seen once, with around 9.5% in the top ten. Specimen: peripheral blood, collected from a patient treated with radiotherapy plus ipilimumab. All receptors come from a human donor with non-small cell lung cancer who had stable disease on radiotherapy plus ipilimumab. Both conserved end residues are part of each CDR3. A D gene is named only where the DNA matches it firmly. Clone size is given for some rows only: seen once, a few or many times, or a class if the clone is expanded.

>NA|19|TRBV5-1|NA|TRBJ2-2
CASSLAPGGAGHSPGELFF
TGCGCCAGCAGCTTGGCCCCGGGGGGCGCCGGTCATTCCCCCGGGGAGCTGTTTTTT
>TRBD1|15|TRBV29-1|once|TRBJ1-4
CSVEEGDRGLEKLFF
TGCAGCGTTGAAGAAGGGGACAGGGGGCTCGAAAAACTGTTTTTT
>NA|14|TRBV28|NA|TRBJ1-1
CASSYYRGNTEAFF
TGTGCCAGCAGTTATTATAGGGGGAACACTGAAGCTTTCTTT
>TRBD1|14|TRBV19|NA|TRBJ1-2
CASSIGGTDYGYTF
TGTGCCAGTAGTATTGGTGGGACAGACTATGGCTACACCTTC
>NA|12|TRBV9|NA|TRBJ2-1
CASSVGGHEQFF
TGTGCCAGCAGCGTAGGGGGCCACGAGCAGTTCTTC
>NA|12|TRBV7-2|NA|TRBJ2-3
CASSSLVRKEYF
TGTGCCAGCAGCAGCCTCGTACGTAAAGAGTATTTT
>TRBD1|18|TRBV19|NA|TRBJ2-5
CASSTPTGGGHKQETQYF
TGTGCCAGTAGTACTCCGACAGGGGGCGGCCACAAACAAGAGACCCAGTACTTC
>TRBD1|14|TRBV7-8|once|TRBJ2-1
CASSPDRTENEQFF
TGTGCCAGCAGCCCGGACAGGACGGAAAATGAGCAGTTCTTC
>TRBD1|16|TRBV11-3|NA|TRBJ2-3
CASSYLTGSLSDTQYF
TGTGCCAGCAGCTACCTGACAGGGTCGCTCTCAGATACGCAGTATTTT
>NA|15|TRBV5-6|once|TRBJ1-2
CASSPGQWGDYGYTF
TGTGCCAGCAGCCCCGGGCAATGGGGGGACTATGGCTACACCTTC
>NA|15|TRBV4-3|NA|TRBJ2-7
CASSQEPVASYEQYF
TGCGCCAGCAGCCAAGAACCTGTAGCGTCCTACGAGCAGTACTTC
>NA|17|TRBV7-6|NA|TRBJ1-2
CASSPLGQGPRRHGYTF
TGTGCCAGCAGCCCCTTGGGGCAGGGCCCGAGACGGCATGGCTACACCTTC
>NA|12|TRBV15|NA|TRBJ2-7
CATSRDSRVQYF
TGTGCCACCAGCAGAGATTCCCGGGTGCAGTACTTC
>TRBD2|14|TRBV11-3|NA|TRBJ2-2
CASSRGGPGGELFF
TGTGCCAGCAGCCGGGGGGGGCCTGGCGGGGAGCTGTTTTTT
>NA|15|TRBV5-1|once|TRBJ1-1
CASSLVSGTGVEAFF
TGCGCCAGCAGCCTTGTCTCAGGCACCGGCGTTGAAGCTTTCTTT
>NA|12|TRBV28|NA|TRBJ2-3
CASSTRDRHPYF
TGTGCCAGCAGTACCCGGGACCGTCATCCGTATTTT
>NA|16|TRBV7-6|NA|TRBJ1-3
CASSLARQTPGNTIYF
TGTGCCAGCAGCTTAGCGAGACAGACACCTGGAAACACCATATATTTT
>NA|16|TRBV9|NA|TRBJ1-4
CASSVEGGRIDEKLFF
TGTGCCAGCAGCGTAGAGGGGGGGCGCATAGATGAAAAACTGTTTTTT
>NA|14|TRBV7-2|NA|TRBJ1-1
CASSRRDLNAEAFF
TGTGCCAGCAGCCGGAGGGACTTGAACGCTGAAGCTTTCTTT
>NA|13|TRBV28|NA|TRBJ2-5
CASSSLVQETQYF
TGTGCCAGCAGTTCGCTAGTCCAAGAGACCCAGTACTTC
>NA|13|TRBV10-2|NA|TRBJ1-3
CASSGTSGNTIYF
TGCGCCAGCAGTGGGACCTCTGGAAACACCATATATTTT
>NA|12|TRBV6-1|NA|TRBJ1-3
CASQSSGNTIYF
TGTGCCAGCCAGAGCTCTGGAAACACCATATATTTT
>NA|14|TRBV5-1|NA|TRBJ2-2
CASSLPQGTGELFF
TGCGCCAGCAGCTTGCCACAGGGTACCGGGGAGCTGTTTTTT
>NA|17|TRBV9|few|TRBJ1-3
CASSAEGRGRSGNTIYF
TGTGCCAGCAGCGCGGAAGGGAGAGGGAGGTCTGGAAACACCATATATTTT
>NA|14|TRBV6-1|NA|TRBJ1-1
CASSESGGDTEAFF
TGTGCCAGCAGTGAATCCGGGGGGGACACTGAAGCTTTCTTT
>TRBD1|19|TRBV7-3|NA|TRBJ2-2
CASSLRGTGFGAGTGELFF
TGTGCCAGCAGCTTACGCGGGACAGGGTTTGGGGCCGGAACCGGGGAGCTGTTTTTT
>NA|16|TRBV5-8|NA|TRBJ2-1
CASSLYRSGLPNEQFF
TGTGCCAGCAGCTTATATAGGTCGGGGCTACCCAATGAGCAGTTCTTC
>TRBD1|14|TRBV5-1|NA|TRBJ1-3
CASRSTGAGNTIYF
TGCGCCAGCAGATCAACAGGGGCTGGAAACACCATATATTTT
>TRBD1|15|TRBV6-6|NA|TRBJ2-2
CASRQTGRDTGDLFF
TGTGCCAGCAGACAGACAGGGCGCGACACCGGGGATCTGTTTTTT
>NA|14|TRBV19|NA|TRBJ1-1
CASSITRVNTEAFF
TGTGCCAGTAGTATAACGCGGGTGAACACTGAAGCTTTCTTT
>NA|13|TRBV6-1|NA|TRBJ1-6
CASSTGPPGPLHF
TGTGCCAGCAGTACGGGACCCCCGGGCCCCCTCCACTTT
>NA|14|TRBV28|NA|TRBJ2-3
CASSPGTGRYTQYF
TGTGCCAGCAGTCCAGGGACGGGGAGGTATACGCAGTATTTT
>NA|14|TRBV11-3|once|TRBJ2-2
CASSLTDRSGELFF
TGTGCCAGCAGCTTGACAGATAGGTCCGGGGAGCTGTTTTTT
>NA|11|TRBV25-1|NA|TRBJ2-7
CATERAGEQYF
TGTGCCACCGAGAGGGCGGGGGAGCAGTACTTC
>NA|14|TRBV5-1|NA|TRBJ1-2
CASSLEPANYGYTF
TGCGCCAGCAGCTTGGAGCCAGCTAACTATGGCTACACCTTC
>NA|12|TRBV10-3|NA|TRBJ2-3
CATRANGDTQYF
TGTGCCACACGCGCGAACGGAGATACGCAGTATTTT
>NA|15|TRBV6-5|NA|TRBJ1-1
CASSYSSQPNTEAFF
TGTGCCAGCAGTTACTCGTCGCAGCCGAACACTGAAGCTTTCTTT
>NA|14|TRBV28|NA|TRBJ1-5
CASSKIDVSQPQHF
TGTGCCAGCAGCAAGATTGACGTCAGTCAGCCCCAGCATTTT
>TRBD2|16|TRBV5-1|few|TRBJ2-5
CASSLIGGGNQETQYF
TGCGCCAGCAGCTTGATCGGCGGGGGAAACCAAGAGACCCAGTACTTC
>NA|13|TRBV4-2|NA|TRBJ2-1
CASSQIGEFEQFF
TGTGCCAGCAGCCAAATCGGGGAATTTGAGCAGTTCTTC
>TRBD2|14|TRBV7-6|NA|TRBJ2-7
CASSASGGPYEQYF
TGTGCCAGCAGCGCCAGCGGGGGGCCCTACGAGCAGTACTTC
>TRBD1|16|TRBV5-1|NA|TRBJ1-2
CASSIPGQERFYGYTF
TGCGCCAGCAGCATCCCGGGACAGGAGAGATTCTATGGCTACACCTTC
>NA|13|TRBV2|NA|TRBJ2-3
CASSDQGMNTQYF
TGTGCCAGCAGTGACCAGGGGATGAATACGCAGTATTTT
>NA|11|TRBV29-1|NA|TRBJ2-2
CSATGTGELFF
TGCAGCGCGACTGGCACCGGGGAGCTGTTTTTT
>NA|11|TRBV11-2|NA|TRBJ2-5
CASSLGETQYF
TGTGCCAGCAGCTTAGGGGAGACCCAGTACTTC
>TRBD1|15|TRBV27|NA|TRBJ2-7
CASSPSRTGEREQYF
TGTGCCAGCAGTCCATCTCGGACAGGGGAACGGGAGCAGTACTTC
>NA|15|TRBV7-2|NA|TRBJ1-5
CASSLVTGSNQPQHF
TGTGCCAGCAGCTTAGTTACGGGGAGCAATCAGCCCCAGCATTTT
>TRBD1|14|TRBV28|NA|TRBJ1-2
CASRGGDRIKGVSF
TGTGCCAGCAGAGGGGGGGACAGGATTAAAGGCGTATCCTTC
>NA|13|TRBV18|few|TRBJ1-5
CASSPGSNQPQHF
TGTGCCAGCTCACCAGGTAGCAATCAGCCCCAGCATTTT
>NA|16|TRBV5-1|NA|TRBJ1-2
CASSYYPGTYLGGYTF
TGCGCCAGCAGCTATTACCCCGGGACGTATTTGGGGGGCTACACCTTC
>NA|15|TRBV30|NA|TRBJ1-1
CAWSVETGTNTEAFF
TGTGCCTGGAGTGTGGAAACAGGGACGAACACTGAAGCTTTCTTT
>TRBD1|15|TRBV6-5|NA|TRBJ1-2
CASSQAGTGGYGYTF
TGTGCCAGCAGCCAGGCCGGGACAGGGGGCTATGGCTACACCTTC
>TRBD1|14|TRBV5-6|NA|TRBJ1-6
CASSSDRENSPLHF
TGTGCCAGCAGCTCTGACAGGGAGAATTCACCCCTCCACTTT